These 5 T cell receptor beta chains originate from one sample sequenced in a study of blood T cell repertoires in COVID-19. Here immunoSEQ multiplex PCR was the method, and the copy in TCRdb shows in-frame clones only, minus some. There are 130,000 or so clones in the sample; around nine tenths occur only once, and about 2.1% lies in the top ten. The sequencing input was peripheral blood. Every receptor here comes from a woman in her fifties or sixties with acute or convalescent COVID-19.

This chain uses TRBV6-5 with TRBJ1-6; D may be TRBD1 (5 bases). Germline CDR1 is MNHEY and CDR2 is SVGAGI. V was shortened by 0 bases and J by 8 bases, with 11 bases between the two germline ends. CDR3 length: 15 amino acids. CDR3 sequence: CASSYSYRRDSPLHF. In nucleotides, the CDR3 is TGTGCCAGCAGTTACTCGTACAGGAGGGATTCACCCCTCCACTTT.

The chain recombines TRBV30 with TRBJ1-1; tentatively, D is TRBD1 (5 bases). The CDR3 covers 10 residues. The V end lost 8 bases, the J end lost 5 bases, and 9 bases lay between the germline ends. Looked up from germline, CDR1 is GTSNPN and CDR2 is SVGIG (reference sequence). The CDR3 DNA reads TGTGCCGGAGGGGAGACTGAAGCTTTCTTT. Translated, it gives CAGGETEAFF.

The chain joins TRBV7-9 to TRBJ2-2, with TRBD1 identical over 7 bases. From germline, CDR1 is SEHNR and CDR2 FQNEAQ (reference sequence). The CDR3 loop spans 16 amino acids. The ends lost 4 bases at V and 0 bases at J; junction bases unmatched: 5. The CDR3 here is CASSSPGTANTGELFF. CDR3 bases: TGTGCCAGCAGCTCCCCCGGGACAGCGAACACCGGGGAGCTGTTTTTT. The entire variable domain, with the rest obtained from reference TRBV7-9 and TRBJ2-2, is as follows: DTGVSQNPRHKITKRGQNVTFRCDPISEHNRLYWYRQTLGQGPEFLTYFQNEAQLEKSRLLSDRFSAERPKGSFSTLEIQRTEQGDSAMYLCASSSPGTANTGELFFGEGSRLTVL.

The gene calls are TRBV21-1 and TRBJ1-2; the D call in the table, TRBD1, was not verified against the DNA. TRBV21-1 is given as a pseudogene. This CDR3 spans 19 amino acids. The CDR3 DNA follows: TGTGCCAGCAGCAAAAGACGGGACAGGGGTTCACAAGGCGGTTATGGCTACACCTTC. It codes for CASSKRRDRGSQGGYGYTF.

The gene calls are TRBV7-2 and TRBJ1-5; 7 bases are shared with TRBD1. V was pared by 2 bases and J by 4 bases, with 2 bases of the junction left unmatched. The CDR3 is 14 residues long. Germline loops: CDR1 SGHTA, CDR2 FQGNSA. The CDR3 DNA is TGTGCCAGCAGCTTACACAGGGGTAATCAGCCCCAGCATTTT. This translates into CASSLHRGNQPQHF.